Described below is a single T cell receptor beta chain sequence and its context. Its matching antigen is unknown. This specimen comes from a study of graft-versus-host responses after intestinal transplantation. Background on the study: Among the recipients, all got anti-thymocyte globulin induction and then tacrolimus and steroids for approximately 3 years.

Trimming shortened V by 7 bases and J by 4 bases, and 16 bases separated the two germline ends. Per the germline V gene, CDR1 is MNHEY and CDR2 is SVGAGI. The CDR3 runs to 15 residues. Study-level points and caveats: HvG clone declines early post-transplant were associated with peak circulating GvH levels. Among recipient marrow samples, GvH clones were found; some appeared first in ileum or blood.

Sequencing was performed with immunoSEQ multiplex PCR; in TCRdb, only in-frame clones are kept and a portion is missing. The data contain under 90,000 clones, 92% of them seen just once; the ten biggest clones take up roughly 0.7%. Sequencing was performed on PBMCs, taken 98 days after intestinal transplantation. This clonotype originated in a human patient who received an intestinal transplant, so some T cells may come from the graft donor. This chain links TRBV6-5 with TRBJ2-2, with D perhaps assigned TRBD1 or TRBD2 (5 bases each). Written as DNA, the CDR3 is TGTGCCAGCACCAACCACGGGGCGCTCACCGGGGAGCTGTTTTTT. This gives the protein CASTNHGALTGELFF.